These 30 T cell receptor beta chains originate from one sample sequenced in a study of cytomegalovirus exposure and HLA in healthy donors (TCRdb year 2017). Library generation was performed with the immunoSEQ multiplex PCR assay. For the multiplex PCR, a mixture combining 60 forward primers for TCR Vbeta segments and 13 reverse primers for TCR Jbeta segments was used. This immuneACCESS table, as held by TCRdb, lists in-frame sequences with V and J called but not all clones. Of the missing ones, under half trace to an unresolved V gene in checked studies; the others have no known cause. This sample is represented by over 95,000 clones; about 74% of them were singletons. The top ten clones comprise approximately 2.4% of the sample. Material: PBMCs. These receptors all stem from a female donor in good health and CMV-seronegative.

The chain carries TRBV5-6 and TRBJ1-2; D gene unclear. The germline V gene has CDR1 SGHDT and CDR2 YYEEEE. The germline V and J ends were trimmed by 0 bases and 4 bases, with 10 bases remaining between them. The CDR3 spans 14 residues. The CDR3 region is CASSLEQVFYGYTF. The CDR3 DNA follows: TGTGCCAGCAGCTTGGAGCAGGTTTTCTATGGCTACACCTTC.

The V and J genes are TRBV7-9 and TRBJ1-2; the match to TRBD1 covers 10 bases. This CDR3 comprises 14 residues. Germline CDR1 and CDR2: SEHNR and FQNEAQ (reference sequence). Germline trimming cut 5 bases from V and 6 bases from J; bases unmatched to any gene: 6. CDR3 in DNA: TGTGCCAGCAGCATCCGTGGGACAGGGGATGGCTACACCTTC. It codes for CASSIRGTGDGYTF.

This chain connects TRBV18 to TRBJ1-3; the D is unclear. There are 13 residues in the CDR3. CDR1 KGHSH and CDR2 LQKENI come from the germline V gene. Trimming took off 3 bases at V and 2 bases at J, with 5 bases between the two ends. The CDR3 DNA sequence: TGTGCCAGCTCACCGGCGGCTGGAAACACCATATATTTT. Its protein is CASSPAAGNTIYF. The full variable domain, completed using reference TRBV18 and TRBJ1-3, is NAGVMQNPRHLVRRRGQEARLRCSPMKGHSHVYWYRQLPEEGLKFMVYLQKENIIDESGMPKERFSAEFPKEGPSILRIQQVVRGDSAAYFCASSPAAGNTIYFGEGSWLTVV.

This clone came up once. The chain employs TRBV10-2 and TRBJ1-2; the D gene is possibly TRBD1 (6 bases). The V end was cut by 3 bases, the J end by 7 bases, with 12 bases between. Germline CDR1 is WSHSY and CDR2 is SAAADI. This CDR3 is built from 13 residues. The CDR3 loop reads CASSEETGTGYTF. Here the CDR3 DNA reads TGCGCCAGCAGTGAAGAAACAGGGACTGGCTACACCTTC.

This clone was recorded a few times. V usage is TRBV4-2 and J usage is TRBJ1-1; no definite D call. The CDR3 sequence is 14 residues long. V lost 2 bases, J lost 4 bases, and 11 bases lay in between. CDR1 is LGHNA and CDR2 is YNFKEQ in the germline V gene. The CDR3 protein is CASSQQREGTEAFF. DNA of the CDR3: TGTGCCAGCAGCCAACAAAGGGAGGGCACTGAAGCTTTCTTT.

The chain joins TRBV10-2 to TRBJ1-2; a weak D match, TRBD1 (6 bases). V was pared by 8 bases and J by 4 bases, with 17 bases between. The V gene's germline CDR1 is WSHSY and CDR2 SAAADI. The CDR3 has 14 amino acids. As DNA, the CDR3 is TGCGCCAGCGGCCAAAGGTTAGGGGGCTATGGCTACACCTTC. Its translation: CASGQRLGGYGYTF.

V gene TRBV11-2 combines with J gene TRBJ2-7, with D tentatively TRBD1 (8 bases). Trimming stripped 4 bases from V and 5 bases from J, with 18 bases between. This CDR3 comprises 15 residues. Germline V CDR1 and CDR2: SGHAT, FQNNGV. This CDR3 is CASSSPDRGGDEQYF. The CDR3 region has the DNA TGTGCCAGCAGCTCCCCCGACAGGGGAGGGGACGAGCAGTACTTC.

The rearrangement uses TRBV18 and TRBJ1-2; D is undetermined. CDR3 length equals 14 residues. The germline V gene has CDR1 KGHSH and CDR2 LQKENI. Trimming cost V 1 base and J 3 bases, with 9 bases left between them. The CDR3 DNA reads TGTGCCAGCTCACCACGAGGTACGGACTATGGCTACACCTTC. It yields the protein CASSPRGTDYGYTF.

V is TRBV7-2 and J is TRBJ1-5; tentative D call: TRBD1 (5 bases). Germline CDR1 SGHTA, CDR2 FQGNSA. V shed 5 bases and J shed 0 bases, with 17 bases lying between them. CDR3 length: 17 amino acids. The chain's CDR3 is CASSHPQGGASNQPQHF. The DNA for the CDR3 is TGTGCCAGCAGCCATCCCCAAGGAGGGGCTAGCAATCAGCCCCAGCATTTT.

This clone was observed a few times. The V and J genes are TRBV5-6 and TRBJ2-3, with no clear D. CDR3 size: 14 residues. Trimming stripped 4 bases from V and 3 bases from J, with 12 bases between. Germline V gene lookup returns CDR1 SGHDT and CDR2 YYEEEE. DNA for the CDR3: TGTGCCAGCAGCCTCAGGATGTTTACAGATACGCAGTATTTT. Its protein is CASSLRMFTDTQYF.

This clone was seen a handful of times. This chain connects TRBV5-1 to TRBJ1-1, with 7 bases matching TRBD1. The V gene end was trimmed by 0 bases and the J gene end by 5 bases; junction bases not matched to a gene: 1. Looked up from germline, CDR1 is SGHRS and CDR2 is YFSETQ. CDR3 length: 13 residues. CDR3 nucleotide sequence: TGCGCCAGCAGCTTGGACAGGGGAACTGAAGCTTTCTTT. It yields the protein CASSLDRGTEAFF.

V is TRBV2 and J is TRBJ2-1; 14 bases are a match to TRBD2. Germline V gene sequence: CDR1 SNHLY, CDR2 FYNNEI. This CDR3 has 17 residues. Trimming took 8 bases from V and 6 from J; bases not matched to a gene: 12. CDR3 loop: CASERDAGTSGGNEQFF. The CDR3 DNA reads TGTGCCAGCGAACGGGATGCGGGGACTAGCGGGGGCAATGAGCAGTTCTTC.

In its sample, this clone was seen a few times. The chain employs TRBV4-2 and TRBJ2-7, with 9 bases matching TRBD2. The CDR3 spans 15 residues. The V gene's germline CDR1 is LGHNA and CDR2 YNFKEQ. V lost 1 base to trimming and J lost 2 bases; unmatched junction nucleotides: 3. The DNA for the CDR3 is TGTGCCAGCAGCCAAGGCCTAGCGGGGACCTACGAGCAGTACTTC. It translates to CASSQGLAGTYEQYF.

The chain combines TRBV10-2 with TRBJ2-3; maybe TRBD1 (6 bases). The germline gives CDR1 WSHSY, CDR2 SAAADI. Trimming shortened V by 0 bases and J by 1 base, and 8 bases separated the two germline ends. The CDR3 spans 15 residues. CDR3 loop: CASSESGAGTDTQYF. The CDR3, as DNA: TGCGCCAGCAGTGAGTCGGGGGCTGGCACAGATACGCAGTATTTT.

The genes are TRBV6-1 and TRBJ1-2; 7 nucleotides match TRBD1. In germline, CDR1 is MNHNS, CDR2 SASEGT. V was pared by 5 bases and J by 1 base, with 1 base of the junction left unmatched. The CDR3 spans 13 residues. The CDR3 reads CASSRDSNYGYTF. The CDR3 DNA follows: TGTGCCAGCAGTCGGGACAGTAACTATGGCTACACCTTC.

In DNA form, the CDR3 reads TGTGCCAGCAGCTTGAAAGGGGGGGGACTTCATCCCCTCCACTTT. Its protein product is CASSLKGGGLHPLHF. The chain links TRBV5-8 to TRBJ1-6; the D gene is possibly TRBD1 (6 bases). V lost 1 base and J 13 bases, leaving 18 bases between the germline ends. Germline CDR1 SGHTS, CDR2 YDEGEE. CDR3 length: 15 amino acids.

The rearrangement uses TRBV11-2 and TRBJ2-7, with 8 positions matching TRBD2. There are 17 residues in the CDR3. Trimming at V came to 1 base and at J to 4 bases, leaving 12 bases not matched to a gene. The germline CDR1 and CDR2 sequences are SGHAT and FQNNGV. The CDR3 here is CASSLAPSGGLGYEQYF. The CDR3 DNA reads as TGTGCCAGCAGCTTAGCCCCGTCGGGAGGGCTGGGGTACGAGCAGTACTTC.

CDR3 protein: CAWTRVGGSPLHF. CDR3 coding DNA: TGTGCCTGGACCCGGGTCGGGGGTTCACCCCTCCACTTT. This chain uses TRBV30 with TRBJ1-6, with a tentative D call TRBD1 (5 bases). This CDR3 region has 13 residues. CDR1 and CDR2 from the germline V gene are GTSNPN and SVGIG (reference sequence). The V gene lost 4 bases and the J gene lost 9 bases, with 13 bases spanning the gap.

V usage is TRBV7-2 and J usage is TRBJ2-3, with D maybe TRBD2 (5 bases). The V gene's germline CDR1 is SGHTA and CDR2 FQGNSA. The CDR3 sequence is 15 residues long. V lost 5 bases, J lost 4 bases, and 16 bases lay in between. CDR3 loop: CASSRVRGNADTQYF. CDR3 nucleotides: TGTGCCAGCAGCCGAGTTCGGGGTAACGCAGATACGCAGTATTTT.

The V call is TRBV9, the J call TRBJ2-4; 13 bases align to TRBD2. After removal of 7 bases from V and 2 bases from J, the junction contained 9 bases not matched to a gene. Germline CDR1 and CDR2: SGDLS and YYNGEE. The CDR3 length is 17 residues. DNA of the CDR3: TGTGCCAGCTACGGGACTAGCGGGGTTATCCCCAAAAACATTCAGTACTTC. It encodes CASYGTSGVIPKNIQYF.

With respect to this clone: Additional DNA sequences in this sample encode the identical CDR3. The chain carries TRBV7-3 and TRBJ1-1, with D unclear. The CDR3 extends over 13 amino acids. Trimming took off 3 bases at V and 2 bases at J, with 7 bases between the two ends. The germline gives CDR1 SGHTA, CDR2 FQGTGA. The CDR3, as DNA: TGTGCCAGCAGCTTGCAGGAAAACACTGAAGCTTTCTTT. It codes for CASSLQENTEAFF.

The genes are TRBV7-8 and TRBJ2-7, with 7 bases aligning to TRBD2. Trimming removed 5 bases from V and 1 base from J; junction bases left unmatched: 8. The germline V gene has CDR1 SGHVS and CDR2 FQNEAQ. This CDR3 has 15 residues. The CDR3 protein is CASSGGTNRSYEQYF. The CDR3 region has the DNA TGTGCCAGCAGCGGGGGGACTAACCGTTCCTACGAGCAGTACTTC.

The CDR3 protein is CASSEALPVSGELFF. The DNA of the CDR3 is TGTGCCAGCAGTGAAGCGCTTCCGGTTTCCGGGGAGCTGTTTTTT. The chain joins TRBV2 to TRBJ2-2, with D hard to call. CDR3 size: 15 residues. The ends were cut back, 0 bases at V and 6 bases at J, with 11 bases in the middle. Germline CDR1 reads SNHLY; CDR2 reads FYNNEI. The variable domain in full, completed from reference TRBV2 and TRBJ2-2, reads EPEVTQTPSHQVTQMGQEVILRCVPISNHLYFYWYRQILGQKVEFLVSFYNNEISEKSEIFDDQFSVERPDGSNFTLKIRSTKLEDSAMYFCASSEALPVSGELFFGEGSRLTVL.

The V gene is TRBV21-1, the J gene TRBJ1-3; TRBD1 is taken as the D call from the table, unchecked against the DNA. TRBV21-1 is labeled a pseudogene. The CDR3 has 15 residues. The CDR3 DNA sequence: TGTGCCAGCGGCGGACAGGCCGCAACTGGAAACACCATATATTTT. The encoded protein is CASGGQAATGNTIYF.

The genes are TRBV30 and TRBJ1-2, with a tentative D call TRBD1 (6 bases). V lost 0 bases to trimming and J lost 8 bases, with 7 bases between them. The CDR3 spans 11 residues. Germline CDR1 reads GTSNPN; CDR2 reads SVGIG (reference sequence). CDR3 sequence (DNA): TGTGCCTGGAGTGTACAGGGAGGCTACACCTTC. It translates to CAWSVQGGYTF.

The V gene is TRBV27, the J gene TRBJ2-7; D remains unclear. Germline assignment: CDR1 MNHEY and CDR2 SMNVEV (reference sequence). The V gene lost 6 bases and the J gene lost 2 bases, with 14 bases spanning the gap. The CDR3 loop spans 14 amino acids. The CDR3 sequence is CASSDLVPPYEQYF. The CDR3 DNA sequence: TGTGCCAGCAGCGACTTAGTGCCGCCCTACGAGCAGTACTTC.

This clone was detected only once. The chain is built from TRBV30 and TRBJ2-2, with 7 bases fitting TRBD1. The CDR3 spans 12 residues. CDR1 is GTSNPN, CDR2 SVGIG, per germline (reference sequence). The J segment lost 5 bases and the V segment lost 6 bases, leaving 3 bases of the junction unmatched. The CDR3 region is CACTRGTGELFF. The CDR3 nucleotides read TGTGCCTGTACCAGGGGGACCGGGGAGCTGTTTTTT.

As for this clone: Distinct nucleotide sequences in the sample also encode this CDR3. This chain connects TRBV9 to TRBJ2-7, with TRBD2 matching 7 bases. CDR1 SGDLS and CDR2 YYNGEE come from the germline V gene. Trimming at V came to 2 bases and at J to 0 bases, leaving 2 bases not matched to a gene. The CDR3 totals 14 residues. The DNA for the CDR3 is TGTGCCAGCAGCGTCGGGGGGAGCTCCTACGAGCAGTACTTC. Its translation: CASSVGGSSYEQYF.

The CDR3 nucleotides are TGCGCCAGCAGCTCAACCCGGGACAGGGGCGGGACAGATACGCAGTATTTT. Protein sequence: CASSSTRDRGGTDTQYF. The genes are TRBV4-3 and TRBJ2-3; 10 nucleotides line up with TRBD1. The germline CDR1 and CDR2 sequences are LGHNA and YSLEER. V trimming: 5 bases; J trimming: 3 bases; junction bases outside the gene matches: 11. This CDR3 region has 17 residues.

In DNA form, the CDR3 reads TGTGCTAGTGGTGCACAGGCAGGGATCGGGCAGTACTTC. The encoded protein is CASGAQAGIGQYF. This sequence joins TRBV12-5 and TRBJ2-7; tentative D call: TRBD1 (5 bases). V gave up 5 bases and J gave up 9 bases, with 17 bases separating them. The CDR3 is 13 amino acids. Looked up from germline, CDR1 is LGHNT and CDR2 is FRNRAP.